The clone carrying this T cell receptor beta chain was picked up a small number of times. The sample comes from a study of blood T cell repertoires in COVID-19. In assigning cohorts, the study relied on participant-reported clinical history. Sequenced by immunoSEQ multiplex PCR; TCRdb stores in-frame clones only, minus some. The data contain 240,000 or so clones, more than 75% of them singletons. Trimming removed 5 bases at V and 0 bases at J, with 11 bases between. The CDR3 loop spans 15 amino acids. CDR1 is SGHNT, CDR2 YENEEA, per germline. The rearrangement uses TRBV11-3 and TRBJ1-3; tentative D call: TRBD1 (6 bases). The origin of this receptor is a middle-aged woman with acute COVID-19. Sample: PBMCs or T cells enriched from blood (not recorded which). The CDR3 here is CASSPQGSSGNTIYF. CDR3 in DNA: TGTGCCAGCAGCCCACAGGGCAGCTCTGGAAACACCATATATTTT.